This entry lists 16 T cell receptor beta chains sequenced from one sample in a study of patients and donors after allogeneic stem cell transplantation. TCRdb passed the RT-PCR reads through MiXCR, listing each CDR3 protein once. The sample has fewer than 180,000 distinct CDR3 sequences, about a third seen once. The sample was blood, either unsorted or a sorted T cell fraction (not recorded which). Every receptor here comes from a human donor who was either an allogeneic HSCT recipient or a stem cell or donor lymphocyte infusion donor (not recorded which). It is not recorded whose cells these are; they may come from a transplant donor.

V and J are TRBV9 and TRBJ1-1, with TRBD1 identical over 8 bases. Germline lookup yields CDR1 SGDLS and CDR2 YYNGEE. Losses at the gene ends were 4 bases for V and 5 bases for J; bases not matched to a gene: 10. The CDR3 has 15 amino acids. In DNA form, the CDR3 reads TGTGCCAGCAGCCTTGCAGGGGGCCCGGGAACTGAAGCTTTCTTT. This translates into CASSLAGGPGTEAFF.

The chain employs TRBV29-1 and TRBJ1-4, with D possibly TRBD1 on 6 matching bases. The V gene's germline CDR1 is SQVTM and CDR2 ANQGSEA. The V end lost 3 bases, the J end lost 5 bases, and 10 bases lay between the germline ends. CDR3 length: 13 residues. CDR3 region: CSVEGGANEKLFF. CDR3 nucleotide sequence: TGCAGCGTTGAGGGGGGGGCGAATGAAAAACTGTTTTTT. The full variable domain, in which reference TRBV29-1 and TRBJ1-4 provide the parts outside the CDR3, is SAVISQKPSRDICQRGTSLTIQCQVDSQVTMMFWYRQQPGQSLTLIATANQGSEATYESGFVIDKFPISRPNLTFSTLTVSNMSPEDSSIYLCSVEGGANEKLFFGSGTQLSVL.

This clonotype was counted a few times. J is TRBJ1-5 and V is TRBV7-2; D uncertain. Germline values: CDR1 SGHTA, CDR2 FQGNSA. CDR3 length: 15 amino acids. Trimming pared 0 bases from V and 1 base from J, leaving 7 bases between. This CDR3 reads CASSLATISNQPQHF. The DNA of the CDR3 is TGTGCCAGCAGCTTAGCCACTATCAGCAATCAGCCCCAGCATTTT.

The V and J genes are TRBV7-2 and TRBJ2-1, with a possible D match to TRBD2 (6 bases). Germline V lookup: CDR1 SGHTA, CDR2 FQGNSA. Trimming cost V 3 bases and J 4 bases, with 10 bases left between them. This CDR3 contains 14 residues. As DNA, the CDR3 is TGTGCCAGCAGCTTGATGGGGGGATACAATGAGCAGTTCTTC. It yields the protein CASSLMGGYNEQFF.

This clonotype was picked up a small number of times. This sequence joins TRBV6-5 and TRBJ1-1; possible D gene TRBD1, 5 bases. CDR3 length: 13 amino acids. Per the germline V gene, CDR1 is MNHEY and CDR2 is SVGAGI. V lost 5 bases, J lost 6 bases, and 13 bases lay in between. DNA for the CDR3: TGTGCCAGCAGTGACCACGGAGGGGCTGAAGCTTTCTTT. It translates to CASSDHGGAEAFF.

The chain uses TRBV5-8 and TRBJ2-2; 13 bases are shared with TRBD2. CDR1 and CDR2 from the germline V gene are SGHTS and YDEGEE. V gave up 1 base and J gave up 6 bases; unmatched junction bases: 9. The CDR3 is 18 residues long. CDR3 DNA sequence: TGTGCCAGCAGCTTGTTTGGACTAGCGGGGGACGAGCCCGGGGAGCTGTTTTTT. As protein: CASSLFGLAGDEPGELFF.

The J gene is TRBJ1-5, the V gene TRBV28; unclear D gene. Per the germline V gene, CDR1 is MDHEN and CDR2 is SYDVKM. Trimming took 8 bases from V and 2 from J, leaving 13 bases between them. CDR3 length: 14 amino acids. This CDR3 is CASGYSSGNQPQHF. The CDR3 bases are TGTGCCAGCGGATATAGTAGCGGCAATCAGCCCCAGCATTTT.

This clonotype turned up a few times. The V and J genes are TRBV9 and TRBJ2-5, with no clear D. This CDR3 region has 14 residues. V was trimmed by 4 bases and J by 0 bases, leaving 10 bases between them. Germline V lookup: CDR1 SGDLS, CDR2 YYNGEE. CDR3 in amino acids: CASSYRTDQETQYF. Written as DNA, the CDR3 is TGTGCCAGCAGCTACCGGACGGACCAAGAGACCCAGTACTTC.

This clonotype was recorded a few times. This chain connects TRBV6-2 or TRBV6-3 to TRBJ2-1, with 15 bases lining up with TRBD2. The V gene's germline CDR1 is MNHEY and CDR2 SVGEGT. The length of the CDR3 is 15 residues. Germline trimming cut 5 bases from V and 7 bases from J; bases unmatched to any gene: 3. CDR3 region: CASSGLAGGRNEQFF. The CDR3 nucleotides are TGTGCCAGCAGTGGACTAGCGGGGGGGCGAAATGAGCAGTTCTTC.

This clonotype was seen only a few times. The chain links TRBV7-9 to TRBJ1-6; no reliable D call. CDR1 is SEHNR, CDR2 FQNEAQ, per germline (reference sequence). V was pared by 1 base and J by 7 bases, with 11 bases between. The CDR3 consists of 15 residues. CDR3 region: CASSLEGLPNSPLHF. The CDR3, as DNA: TGTGCCAGCAGCTTAGAAGGACTCCCGAATTCACCCCTCCACTTT.

The chain combines TRBV20-1 with TRBJ2-1; D is uncertain. CDR1 and CDR2 (germline): DFQATT, SNEGSKA (reference sequence). V was shortened by 4 bases and J by 9 bases, with 4 bases between the two germline ends. The CDR3 runs to 9 residues. CDR3 DNA: TGCAGTGCTAACAGTGAGCAGTTCTTC. This translates into CSANSEQFF.

The V and J genes are TRBV7-6 and TRBJ2-7; 11 nucleotides line up with TRBD2. This CDR3 spans 18 amino acids. Germline CDR1 is SGHVS and CDR2 is FNYEAQ. V gave up 5 bases and J gave up 0 bases; unmatched junction bases: 12. In nucleotides, the CDR3 is TGTGCCAGCAGCCGCCCGATGGAACTAGCGGGGGCCTCCTACGAGCAGTACTTC. Translated: CASSRPMELAGASYEQYF. The full variable domain, completed using reference TRBV7-6 and TRBJ2-7, is GAGVSQSPRYKVTKRGQDVALRCDPISGHVSLYWYRQALGQGPEFLTYFNYEAQQDKSGLPNDRFSAERPEGSISTLTIQRTEQRDSAMYRCASSRPMELAGASYEQYFGPGTRLTVT.

The chain combines TRBV10-3 with TRBJ2-1; unclear D gene. This CDR3 region has 11 residues. The germline gives CDR1 ENHRY, CDR2 SYGVKD. Deletions cut 4 bases from V and 8 bases from J, with 6 bases between. The CDR3 sequence: CAISAADEQFF. The CDR3 DNA sequence: TGTGCCATCAGTGCTGCGGATGAGCAGTTCTTC.

The table lists this clonotype with a few counts. The rearrangement joins TRBV2 to TRBJ1-2, with 9 nucleotides matching TRBD1. Losses at the gene ends were 3 bases for V and 0 bases for J; bases not matched to a gene: 14. This CDR3 has 19 amino acids. The germline CDR1 and CDR2 sequences are SNHLY and FYNNEI. The DNA for the CDR3 is TGTGCCAGCAGTGAGGGACCGGGACAGGGTGTTTCGGCTAACTATGGCTACACCTTC. Protein product: CASSEGPGQGVSANYGYTF.

This clonotype was found a few times. The rearrangement links TRBV11-2 to TRBJ1-2; 8 bases are shared with TRBD1. Looked up from germline, CDR1 is SGHAT and CDR2 is FQNNGV. Losses at the gene ends were 5 bases for V and 3 bases for J; bases not matched to a gene: 11. The CDR3 runs 16 residues. CDR3 amino acids: CASSQTQDRAYYGYTF. The CDR3 bases are TGTGCCAGCAGCCAGACTCAGGACAGGGCCTACTATGGCTACACCTTC.

The chain joins TRBV4-2 to TRBJ2-3; D not resolved. The V end lost 0 bases, the J end lost 6 bases, and 7 bases lay between the germline ends. Germline V gives CDR1 LGHNA, CDR2 YNFKEQ. This CDR3 region has 13 residues. CDR3 nucleotide sequence: TGTGCCAGCAGCCAAGACGAACCGGATACGCAGTATTTT. Amino acids: CASSQDEPDTQYF.